This entry concerns a single T cell receptor (beta chain). Its target is unknown. The CDR3 is 13 amino acids. The V gene's germline CDR1 is SGHTA and CDR2 FQGNSA. Trimming stripped 2 bases from V and 11 bases from J, with 13 bases between. These data originate in a study of blood T cells in healthy people across ages. Study outcomes and limitations: Naive T cell percentage by flow cytometry tracked strongly with beta diversity.

The authors ran a second PCR of 7 to 11 cycles using a sample-barcoded 5' primer and a J-beta primer mix. TCRdb fed the 5' RACE reads into MiXCR, producing one record per CDR3 protein. The sample holds some 930,000 distinct CDR3 sequences, almost 30% seen once. These data were also filed under a second study, of T cells of mothers and their children. That source reports: Sequencing got over 9 million TCR beta CDR3 reads from each mother and about 3.1 million from each child. Detection of persistent microchimeric T cell clones did not occur.

The chain combines TRBV7-2 with TRBJ1-5; D is unclear. This TCR was recovered from a woman aged 40 to 50 in good health. The material sequenced was blood. The CDR3 DNA is TGTGCCAGCAGCTTAAGGAGAGAAGAGACCCAGCATTTT. This translates into CASSLRREETQHF.